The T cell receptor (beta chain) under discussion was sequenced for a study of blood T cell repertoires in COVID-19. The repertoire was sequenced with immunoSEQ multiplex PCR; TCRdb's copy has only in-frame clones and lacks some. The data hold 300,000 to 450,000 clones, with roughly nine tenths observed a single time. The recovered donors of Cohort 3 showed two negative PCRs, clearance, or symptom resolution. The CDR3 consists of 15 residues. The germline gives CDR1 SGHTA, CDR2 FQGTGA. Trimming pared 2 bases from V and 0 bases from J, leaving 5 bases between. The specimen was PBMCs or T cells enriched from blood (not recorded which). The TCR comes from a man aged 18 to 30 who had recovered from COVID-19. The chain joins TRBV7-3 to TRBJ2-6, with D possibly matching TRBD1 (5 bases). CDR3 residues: CASSLGASGANVLTF. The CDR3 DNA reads TGTGCCAGCAGCTTAGGGGCCTCTGGGGCCAACGTCCTGACTTTC. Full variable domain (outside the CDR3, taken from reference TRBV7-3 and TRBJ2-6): GAGVSQTPSNKVTEKGKYVELRCDPISGHTALYWYRQSLGQGPEFLIYFQGTGAADDSGLPNDRFFAVRPEGSVSTLKIQRTERGDSAVYLCASSLGASGANVLTFGAGSRLTVL.